One TCR beta chain is described in this entry. This sample was included in a study of blood T cell repertoires in COVID-19. In the study's own analysis: Cell counts per sample came from amplifying reference gene primers. Only in-frame clones appear in the TCRdb table, and some are missing; sequencing was by immunoSEQ multiplex PCR. V, J and clone size are taken as reported in that table, and D and trimming were inferred from the DNA itself. In the table there are 250,000 or so clones, 86% of which are singletons. This CDR3 has 12 amino acids. From germline, CDR1 is LNHDA and CDR2 SQIVND (reference sequence). V dropped 9 bases and J dropped 1 base, with 4 bases sitting between them.

Sample: PBMCs or T cells enriched from blood (not recorded which). This chain links TRBV19 with TRBJ2-6; the D is unclear. The TCR originated in a woman between 50 and 59 years old who had recovered from COVID-19. Written as DNA, the CDR3 is TGTGCCAGCCTTTCTGGGGCCAACGTCCTGACTTTC. It translates to CASLSGANVLTF. Looking up the rest from reference TRBV19 and TRBJ2-6 gives the full variable domain: DGGITQSPKYLFRKEGQNVTLSCEQNLNHDAMYWYRQDPGQGLRLIYYSQIVNDFQKGDIAEGYSVSREKKESFPLTVTSAQKNPTAFYLCASLSGANVLTFGAGSRLTVL.